This TCR beta chain was found in a study of response to subunit inactivated influenza vaccine (dated by TCRdb to 2016 to 2019). Regarding the research as a whole: To follow how T cells responded to a trivalent subunit inactivated influenza vaccine, the researchers relied on deep quantitative profiling of the T cell receptor repertoire. Study-level results and caveats: The authors suggested that each seasonal influenza vaccination may recruit only a limited number of new T cells.

In its sample, this clonotype was seen a few times. No cognate antigen has been identified for it. No base quality information exists; no much larger clone differs at one position. Libraries were prepared through RT-PCR. Sequencing used an Illumina HiSeq 2500. TCRdb passed the public sequencing reads through fastp at Q25 and MiXCR, retaining productive beta sequences. Entries that share a CDR3 protein sequence are merged under the most common genes and DNA. This sample lists 800,000 to 1,000,000 distinct CDR3 sequences; 21% were detected once. Clones ranked in the top ten supply about 10% of the sample. Looking up the germline V gene yields CDR1 MNHEY and CDR2 SVGEGT. V is cut by 4 bases and J by 7 bases, and the space between the germline ends is 14 bases. From cysteine to phenylalanine, the CDR3 is 14 amino acids long. Only the CDR3 part of the read is kept: 42 bases, read in frame from the first base.

The input for sequencing was PBMCs from blood, taken about 5 days after vaccination. This sequence was found in a man aged 45-65 years who received an inactivated influenza vaccine. Donor details come from another sample of the same person, matched by shared clones. This receptor chain uses TRBV6-2 or TRBV6-3 and TRBJ1-5; TRBD1 is a possible D gene, resting on 6 matching bases. The sequence in DNA is TGTGCCAGCAGTTCCCACAGGGATGAGCAGCCCCAGCATTTT. This gives the protein CASSSHRDEQPQHF.